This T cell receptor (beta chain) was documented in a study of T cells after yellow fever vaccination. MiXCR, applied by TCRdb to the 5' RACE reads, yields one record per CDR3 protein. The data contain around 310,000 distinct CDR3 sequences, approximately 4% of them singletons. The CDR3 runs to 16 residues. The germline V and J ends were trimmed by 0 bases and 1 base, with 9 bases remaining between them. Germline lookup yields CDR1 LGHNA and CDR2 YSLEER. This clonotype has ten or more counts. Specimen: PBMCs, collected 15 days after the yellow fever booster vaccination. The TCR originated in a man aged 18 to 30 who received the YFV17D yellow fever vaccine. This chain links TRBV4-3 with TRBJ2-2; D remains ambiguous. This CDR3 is CASSQDRSENTGELFF. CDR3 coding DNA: TGCGCCAGCAGCCAAGATAGGAGCGAGAACACCGGGGAGCTGTTTTTT.